The 28 T cell receptor beta chains given below trace back to one sample, sequenced in a study of vaccination effects on CD4 cells after COVID-19. After expansion with viral peptide pools in the ViraFEST assay, antigen-specific CD4+ T cells were sequenced. The authors isolated CD4+ T cells after ten to eleven days of culture. The vaccine recipients had no prior SARS-CoV-2 infection, with negative nucleocapsid antibodies. These receptors lack a known antigen. Here immunoSEQ multiplex PCR was the method, and the copy in TCRdb shows in-frame clones only, minus some. The table lists over 25,000 clones, around 75% of them singletons. The specimen was CD4+ T cells from PBMCs cultured with SARS-CoV-2 spike peptides, collected before COVID-19 vaccination. The source is a human donor who received a COVID-19 vaccine.

The chain recombines TRBV5-4 with TRBJ2-2; the match to TRBD1 covers 7 bases. CDR3 length equals 15 residues. CDR1 SGHNT and CDR2 YYREEE come from the germline V gene (reference sequence). V was clipped by 4 bases and J by 1 base; unmatched bases: 4. Written as DNA, the CDR3 is TGTGCCAGCAGCCTCAGACAGGGGAACACCGGGGAGCTGTTTTTT. As protein: CASSLRQGNTGELFF. The full variable domain, rest sourced from reference TRBV5-4 and TRBJ2-2, is ETGVTQSPTHLIKTRGQQVTLRCSSQSGHNTVSWYQQALGQGPQFIFQYYREEENGRGNFPPRFSGLQFPNYSSELNVNALELDDSALYLCASSLRQGNTGELFFGEGSRLTVL.

The chain employs TRBV3-1 (or the pseudogene TRBV3-2) and TRBJ2-1; 8 positions agree with TRBD1. Looked up from germline, CDR1 is LGHDT and CDR2 is YNNKEL (reference sequence). After removal of 1 base from V and 2 bases from J, the junction contained 1 base not matched to a gene. The CDR3 contains 15 residues. The CDR3 is CASSQVRGPYNEQFF. CDR3 DNA sequence: TGTGCCAGCAGCCAAGTCAGGGGGCCCTACAATGAGCAGTTCTTC.

The genes are TRBV4-2 and TRBJ2-5; 10 nucleotides agree with TRBD2. V was pared by 1 base and J by 1 base, with 3 bases of the junction left unmatched. The CDR3 spans 16 residues. Germline CDR1 is LGHNA and CDR2 is YNFKEQ. CDR3 DNA sequence: TGTGCCAGCAGCCAAGGAGCTAGCGGGGGCCAAGAGACCCAGTACTTC. It translates to CASSQGASGGQETQYF.

The chain links TRBV11-2 to TRBJ2-1; no clear D. CDR1 SGHAT and CDR2 FQNNGV come from the germline V gene. V lost 5 bases to trimming and J lost 13 bases, with 18 bases between them. The CDR3 runs to 13 residues. The CDR3 here is CASSKMTRLGQFF. CDR3 DNA sequence: TGTGCCAGCAGCAAGATGACCCGCCTGGGACAGTTCTTC.

This chain links TRBV11-3 with TRBJ2-7; the D is unclear. The CDR3 is made up of 14 amino acids. Germline values: CDR1 SGHNT, CDR2 YENEEA. Trimming shortened V by 5 bases and J by 1 base, and 12 bases separated the two germline ends. The CDR3 sequence: CASSRPKGSYEQYF. Written as DNA, the CDR3 is TGTGCCAGCAGCCGACCCAAGGGTTCCTACGAGCAGTACTTC. Variable domain in full (rest from reference TRBV11-3 and TRBJ2-7): EAGVVQSPRYKIIEKKQPVAFWCNPISGHNTLYWYLQNLGQGPELLIRYENEEAVDDSQLPKDRFSAERLKGVDSTLKIQPAELGDSAVYLCASSRPKGSYEQYFGPGTRLTVT.

The rearrangement uses TRBV2 and TRBJ1-2; unclear D gene. The germline gives CDR1 SNHLY, CDR2 FYNNEI. CDR3 length: 11 amino acids. With 4 bases removed from V and 9 bases from J, the gap between germline ends came to 9 bases. This CDR3 is CASSGYRSYTF. CDR3 nucleotides: TGTGCCAGCAGTGGTTATAGAAGCTACACCTTC.

The chain employs TRBV5-6 and TRBJ2-1; 8 bases agree with TRBD2. Germline CDR1 and CDR2: SGHDT and YYEEEE. This CDR3 contains 15 residues. V dropped 4 bases and J dropped 0; count of bases not matched to a gene: 3. CDR3 nucleotide sequence: TGTGCCAGCAGCCGTCTAGCGGGCTCCTACAATGAGCAGTTCTTC. It encodes CASSRLAGSYNEQFF.

J is TRBJ2-7 and V is TRBV6-2 or TRBV6-3, with 8 bases identical to TRBD1. There are 18 residues in the CDR3. The germline CDR1 and CDR2 sequences are MNHEY and SVGEGT. Trimming removed 2 bases from V and 2 bases from J; junction bases left unmatched: 14. The CDR3 sequence: CASSYDYNTGTGAYEQYF. Here the CDR3 DNA reads TGTGCCAGCAGTTACGACTATAATACCGGGACAGGCGCCTACGAGCAGTACTTC.

This chain links TRBV27 with TRBJ1-1; D is unclear. Germline-derived CDR1 and CDR2 are MNHEY and SMNVEV (reference sequence). Trimming shortened V by 6 bases and J by 0 bases, and 14 bases separated the two germline ends. The CDR3 has 15 residues. The CDR3 DNA reads TGTGCCAGCAGACGACAAGCGGGGTTGAACACTGAAGCTTTCTTT. Its translation is CASRRQAGLNTEAFF.

This clone was seen once. The chain carries TRBV6-5 and TRBJ1-3; D is unresolved. This CDR3 has 13 amino acids. V was trimmed by 5 bases and J by 4 bases, leaving 9 bases between them. Germline values: CDR1 MNHEY, CDR2 SVGAGI. The CDR3 region is CASSQNNGNTIYF. CDR3 nucleotides: TGTGCCAGCAGTCAAAACAACGGAAACACCATATATTTT.

V and J are TRBV30 and TRBJ2-1, with D tentatively TRBD2 (6 bases). CDR3 length: 14 residues. Germline V gene data show CDR1 as GTSNPN and CDR2 as SVGIG (reference sequence). The germline V and J ends were trimmed by 2 bases and 6 bases, with 14 bases remaining between them. CDR3 sequence reads: CAWSPLGTLNEQFF. CDR3 nucleotides: TGTGCCTGGAGTCCGTTGGGGACTCTCAATGAGCAGTTCTTC. The entire variable domain, with the rest obtained from reference TRBV30 and TRBJ2-1, is as follows: SQTIHQWPATLVQPVGSPLSLECTVEGTSNPNLYWYRQAAGRGLQLLFYSVGIGQISSEVPQNLSASRPQDRQFILSSKKLLLSDSGFYLCAWSPLGTLNEQFFGPGTRLTVL.

The chain is built from TRBV3-1 (or the pseudogene TRBV3-2) and TRBJ1-5; D unclear. Germline CDR1 reads LGHDT; CDR2 reads YNNKEL (reference sequence). V lost 4 bases to trimming and J lost 7 bases, with 11 bases between them. The CDR3 sequence is 13 residues long. The DNA of the CDR3 is TGTGCCAGCAGCCGCTTCAGGACCCAGCCCCAGCATTTT. Protein product: CASSRFRTQPQHF.

This clone was seen just once. The chain has TRBV2 and TRBJ2-7; TRBD2 matches 15 bases. The CDR3 has 19 amino acids. Germline lookup yields CDR1 SNHLY and CDR2 FYNNEI. Losses at the gene ends were 2 bases for V and 2 bases for J; bases not matched to a gene: 10. CDR3 DNA sequence: TGTGCCAGCAGTGAACACTCGGGACTAGCGGGAGGATCCACCTACGAGCAGTACTTC. It translates to CASSEHSGLAGGSTYEQYF.

This clone was counted between two and nine times. This CDR3 reads CASSRGQSNGEAFF. CDR3 bases: TGTGCCAGCAGTAGGGGACAAAGCAACGGTGAAGCTTTCTTT. This chain connects TRBV6-5 to TRBJ1-1; D is perhaps TRBD1 (6 bases). From germline, CDR1 is MNHEY and CDR2 SVGAGI. Trimming stripped 5 bases from V and 7 bases from J, with 17 bases between. The length of the CDR3 is 14 residues.

The chain combines TRBV3-1 (or the pseudogene TRBV3-2) with TRBJ2-5; a weak D match, TRBD2 (5 bases). V dropped 4 bases and J dropped 0 bases, with 12 bases sitting between them. Germline lookup yields CDR1 LGHDT and CDR2 YNNKEL (reference sequence). The CDR3 covers 15 residues. CDR3 in amino acids: CASSRELGNQETQYF. The CDR3 DNA reads as TGTGCCAGCAGCCGAGAGCTCGGGAACCAAGAGACCCAGTACTTC.

The V and J genes are TRBV6-5 and TRBJ1-4, with a possible D match to TRBD1 (6 bases). From germline, CDR1 is MNHEY and CDR2 SVGAGI. The CDR3 length is 12 residues. The CDR3 bases are TGTGGTGAGGGGGTGGTGAATGAAAAACTGTTTTTT. It is translated as CGEGVVNEKLFF.

V is TRBV29-1 and J is TRBJ1-1, with TRBD1 as a possible D gene (5 bases). CDR3 length equals 15 residues. The V gene lost 4 bases and the J gene lost 0 bases, with 15 bases spanning the gap. Germline V CDR1 and CDR2: SQVTM, ANQGSEA. The CDR3 loop is CSVVTVAFMNTEAFF. The CDR3 DNA follows: TGCAGCGTTGTGACAGTTGCTTTTATGAACACTGAAGCTTTCTTT.

V and J are TRBV7-2 and TRBJ2-7, with D perhaps given as TRBD1 or TRBD2 (5 bases each). The CDR3 spans 14 residues. The germline V gene encodes CDR1 SGHTA and CDR2 FQGNSA. The V and J ends lost 1 base and 1 base respectively, with 8 bases between them. In DNA form, the CDR3 reads TGTGCCAGCAGCTTAGACGGGGCATCCTACGAGCAGTACTTC. Amino acid sequence: CASSLDGASYEQYF. The entire variable domain, with the rest obtained from reference TRBV7-2 and TRBJ2-7, is as follows: GAGVSQSPSNKVTEKGKDVELRCDPISGHTALYWYRQSLGQGLEFLIYFQGNSAPDKSGLPSDRFSAERTGGSVSTLTIQRTQQEDSAVYLCASSLDGASYEQYFGPGTRLTVT.

The chain recombines TRBV28 with TRBJ1-5, with no clear D. V gave up 3 bases and J gave up 2 bases, with 2 bases separating them. This CDR3 is 12 amino acids long. The germline V gene has CDR1 MDHEN and CDR2 SYDVKM. The CDR3 DNA sequence: TGTGCCAGCAGTTTTGGCAATCAGCCCCAGCATTTT. It translates to CASSFGNQPQHF. Filled out from reference TRBV28 and TRBJ1-5, the complete variable domain reads DVKVTQSSRYLVKRTGEKVFLECVQDMDHENMFWYRQDPGLGLRLIYFSYDVKMKEKGDIPEGYSVSREKKERFSLILESASTNQTSMYLCASSFGNQPQHFGDGTRLSIL.

The chain employs TRBV7-9 and TRBJ2-5, with TRBD1 matching over 7 bases. In germline, CDR1 is SEHNR, CDR2 FQNEAQ (reference sequence). The length of the CDR3 is 16 residues. V dropped 2 bases and J dropped 5; count of bases not matched to a gene: 11. The CDR3 reads CASSLRGTVVEETQYF. The CDR3 bases are TGTGCCAGCAGCTTAAGGGGGACAGTGGTTGAGGAGACCCAGTACTTC.

The rearrangement links TRBV10-3 to TRBJ2-7, with no clear D. Germline lookup yields CDR1 ENHRY and CDR2 SYGVKD. CDR3 length equals 14 residues. Trimming left V 4 bases short and J 0 bases short, with 10 bases between. CDR3 loop: CAISAPRNSYEQYF. In DNA, the CDR3 is TGTGCCATCAGTGCACCCAGGAACTCCTACGAGCAGTACTTC.

The J gene is TRBJ2-1, the V gene TRBV6-1; TRBD2 agrees at 12 bases. The V and J ends lost 3 bases and 8 bases, in that order; junction bases with no gene match: 8. This CDR3 comprises 16 residues. Per the germline V gene, CDR1 is MNHNS and CDR2 is SASEGT. CDR3 region: CASSEGLAGGRHEQFF. In DNA form, the CDR3 reads TGTGCCAGCAGTGAGGGGCTAGCGGGGGGGCGACATGAGCAGTTCTTC.

V and J are TRBV11-2 and TRBJ2-3, with a weak D call TRBD1 (6 bases). Trimming left V 5 bases short and J 0 bases short, with 12 bases between. The CDR3 has 15 amino acids. Germline CDR1 is SGHAT and CDR2 is FQNNGV. The CDR3: CASSRRTASTDTQYF. CDR3 DNA: TGTGCCAGCAGCCGGAGGACAGCTAGCACAGATACGCAGTATTTT. Filled out from reference TRBV11-2 and TRBJ2-3, the complete variable domain reads EAGVAQSPRYKIIEKRQSVAFWCNPISGHATLYWYQQILGQGPKLLIQFQNNGVVDDSQLPKDRFSAERLKGVDSTLKIQPAKLEDSAVYLCASSRRTASTDTQYFGPGTRLTVL.

This chain connects TRBV5-6 to TRBJ2-3, with unresolved D. Germline V CDR1 and CDR2: SGHDT, YYEEEE. CDR3 length equals 17 residues. V lost 0 bases and J 1 base, leaving 15 bases between the germline ends. CDR3 coding DNA: TGTGCCAGCAGCTTGGAGTATCTGGCCACACGCACAGATACGCAGTATTTT. It codes for CASSLEYLATRTDTQYF.

The chain has TRBV2 and TRBJ1-5; D not certain. Germline CDR1 SNHLY, CDR2 FYNNEI. V lost 3 bases to trimming and J lost 7 bases, with 10 bases between them. The CDR3 extends over 13 amino acids. CDR3 in DNA: TGTGCCAGCAGTGATGGGTCTGGGCAGCCCCAGCATTTT. This encodes CASSDGSGQPQHF.

The chain combines TRBV18 with TRBJ2-7, with 7 bases matching TRBD1. The V segment lost 2 bases and the J segment 0 bases; nucleotides outside the gene matches: 7. Germline assignment: CDR1 KGHSH and CDR2 LQKENI. CDR3 length: 16 residues. The CDR3 loop is CASSPKLQGSSYEQYF. The CDR3 DNA reads TGTGCCAGCTCACCAAAGCTACAGGGGAGCTCCTACGAGCAGTACTTC.

The rearrangement links TRBV27 to TRBJ2-7; no reliable D call. Trimming pared 2 bases from V and 2 bases from J, leaving 7 bases between. This CDR3 has 13 residues. Germline V gene lookup returns CDR1 MNHEY and CDR2 SMNVEV (reference sequence). The CDR3 sequence is CASSLRVTYEQYF. For the CDR3, the DNA is TGTGCCAGCAGTTTACGCGTGACCTACGAGCAGTACTTC.

This clone was observed a few times. The V and J genes are TRBV28 and TRBJ2-1, with 10 bases matching TRBD2. This CDR3 contains 16 residues. Losses at the gene ends were 8 bases for V and 0 bases for J; bases not matched to a gene: 7. Germline-derived CDR1 and CDR2 are MDHEN and SYDVKM. The CDR3 reads CASGAGGSSSYNEQFF. CDR3 DNA sequence: TGTGCCAGCGGAGCGGGAGGGTCGAGCTCCTACAATGAGCAGTTCTTC.